Presented here are 18 T cell receptor beta chains from one specimen sequenced in a study of shared clonotypes between healthy human individuals (dated by TCRdb to about 2020). To prepare the library, the immunoSEQ multiplex PCR assay was applied. This is the immuneACCESS table as TCRdb keeps it, with only in-frame sequences that have V and J called. A part of the clones is gone; compared with another copy, unresolved V genes explain less than half, and the rest is unexplained. The sample table shows 400,000 to 550,000 clones, and around 80% are seen once. Around 12% of the sample rests with the top ten. Sequenced: PBMCs. The receptors were sampled from a woman between 35 and 50 years old in good health. Some clones in this sample may be carry-over from other donors' samples.

The V call is TRBV10-3, the J call TRBJ2-5, with a possible D match to TRBD1 (5 bases). This CDR3 has 13 residues. Deletions cut 10 bases from V and 1 base from J, with 13 bases between. Germline-derived CDR1 and CDR2 are ENHRY and SYGVKD. The CDR3 reads CASQTDFQETQYF. The CDR3 nucleotides are TGTGCCAGTCAGACAGATTTCCAAGAGACCCAGTACTTC.

This chain joins TRBV5-8 and TRBJ1-3; D is unresolved. This CDR3 has 16 amino acids. CDR1 SGHTS and CDR2 YDEGEE come from the germline V gene. V lost 0 bases and J lost 0, with 10 bases in between. DNA of the CDR3: TGTGCCAGCAGCTTGGGACACCGATACTCTGGAAACACCATATATTTT. It is translated as CASSLGHRYSGNTIYF.

This chain connects TRBV7-9 to TRBJ2-5; D not certain. V was clipped by 3 bases and J by 2 bases, with 7 bases between them. Germline CDR1 reads SEHNR; CDR2 reads FQNEAQ (reference sequence). This CDR3 contains 13 residues. CDR3 protein: CASSFQGQETQYF. The CDR3 bases are TGTGCCAGCAGCTTTCAAGGGCAAGAGACCCAGTACTTC.

The V gene is TRBV6-1, the J gene TRBJ1-2; TRBD1 agrees at 7 bases. Germline values: CDR1 MNHNS, CDR2 SASEGT. The CDR3 contains 13 residues. Unmatched junction bases numbered 5, after V lost 4 bases and J lost 6 bases. The CDR3 bases are TGTGCCAGCAGTGCACAGGGGAGGGATGGCTACACCTTC. Translation: CASSAQGRDGYTF.

V gene TRBV4-1 combines with J gene TRBJ2-7; D uncertain. V was shortened by 0 bases and J by 3 bases, with 9 bases between the two germline ends. The CDR3 has 14 residues. The V gene's germline CDR1 is MGHRA and CDR2 YSYEKL. The CDR3 DNA follows: TGCGCCAGCAGCCAAGATATCGGGTTCTACGAGCAGTACTTC. Protein sequence: CASSQDIGFYEQYF.

The chain couples TRBV27 to TRBJ1-1; 12 bases align to TRBD1. The V segment lost 6 bases and the J segment 7 bases; nucleotides outside the gene matches: 9. Germline CDR1 reads MNHEY; CDR2 reads SMNVEV (reference sequence). This CDR3 has 15 residues. The CDR3 DNA sequence: TGTGCCAGCAGGGGACAGGGGGCGTTAATTGTTGAAGCTTTCTTT. Its protein is CASRGQGALIVEAFF.

In nucleotides, the CDR3 is TGTGCCATCAGTGAGTCGGGCACCGTCGCGAGAGATATAGCTAACTATGGCTACACCTTC. Protein: CAISESGTVARDIANYGYTF. The chain joins TRBV10-3 to TRBJ1-2; D call uncertain. Trimming took 0 bases from V and 0 from J, leaving 23 bases between them. The CDR3 is made up of 20 amino acids. The germline V gene has CDR1 ENHRY and CDR2 SYGVKD.

This chain's CDR3 is CAWSLGGQPYEQYF. The CDR3 nucleotides are TGTGCCTGGAGTTTGGGAGGACAACCTTACGAGCAGTACTTC. The rearrangement joins TRBV30 to TRBJ2-7; D perhaps matches TRBD2 (6 bases). This CDR3 region has 14 residues. V lost 2 bases to trimming and J lost 4 bases, with 15 bases between them. Germline V gene data show CDR1 as GTSNPN and CDR2 as SVGIG (reference sequence).

The sample holds one count of this clone. The chain links TRBV6-4 to TRBJ1-3, with D uncertain. Trimming removed 7 bases from V and 1 base from J, with 11 bases in between. Germline V lookup: CDR1 MRHNA, CDR2 SNTAGT. CDR3 length equals 14 residues. The CDR3 here is CASKAGSSGNTIYF. The CDR3 DNA reads as TGTGCCAGCAAGGCGGGCAGTTCTGGAAACACCATATATTTT.

Turning to this clone: This sample includes further DNA sequences coding for the same CDR3. J is TRBJ2-7 and V is TRBV7-2, with 7 bases identical to TRBD1. J lost 2 bases, V lost 0 bases, and 1 base had no gene match. The CDR3 covers 14 residues. Looked up from germline, CDR1 is SGHTA and CDR2 is FQGNSA. CDR3 bases: TGTGCCAGCAGCTTAGCAGGGGGCCCCTACGAGCAGTACTTC. It is translated as CASSLAGGPYEQYF. The variable domain in full, completed from reference TRBV7-2 and TRBJ2-7, reads GAGVSQSPSNKVTEKGKDVELRCDPISGHTALYWYRQSLGQGLEFLIYFQGNSAPDKSGLPSDRFSAERTGGSVSTLTIQRTQQEDSAVYLCASSLAGGPYEQYFGPGTRLTVT.

This chain joins TRBV7-2 and TRBJ1-2, with D possibly being TRBD1 (6 bases). V lost 4 bases, J lost 5 bases, and 11 bases lay in between. Germline CDR1 reads SGHTA; CDR2 reads FQGNSA. The CDR3 has 13 residues. The CDR3 sequence: CASSSDSDYGYTF. In DNA form, the CDR3 reads TGTGCCAGCAGCTCGGACAGCGATTATGGCTACACCTTC.

This clone was seen more than once but under ten times. This chain joins TRBV6-5 and TRBJ2-3, with D possibly TRBD2 on 7 matching bases. Trimming cost V 8 bases and J 1 base, with 13 bases left between them. Germline CDR1 and CDR2: MNHEY and SVGAGI. The CDR3 runs to 14 residues. This chain's CDR3 is CASGGAVGTDTQYF. The CDR3 nucleotides are TGTGCCAGCGGGGGGGCAGTAGGCACAGATACGCAGTATTTT.

About this clone itself: Since a far larger clone is one base different, this is likely a read error. The rearrangement joins TRBV7-3 to TRBJ1-4, with D possibly being TRBD1 (6 bases). V dropped 4 bases and J dropped 0 bases, with 12 bases sitting between them. Germline V gene sequence: CDR1 SGHTA, CDR2 FQGTGA. The CDR3 loop spans 16 amino acids. The CDR3 region has the DNA TGTGCCAGCAGCTCTCGGGACACTGCAACTAATGAAAAACTGTTTTTT. Residues: CASSSRDTATNEKLFF. The full variable domain, its missing parts supplied by reference TRBV7-3 and TRBJ1-4, is GAGVSQTPSNKVTEKGKYVELRCDPISGHTALYWYRQSLGQGPEFLIYFQGTGAADDSGLPNDRFFAVRPEGSVSTLKIQRTERGDSAVYLCASSSRDTATNEKLFFGSGTQLSVL.

Of note for this clone: The sample contains more than one DNA sequence encoding this CDR3. The chain employs TRBV28 and TRBJ2-1, with D hard to call. CDR3 size: 12 residues. The V end was cut by 6 bases, the J end by 4 bases, with 7 bases between. In germline, CDR1 is MDHEN, CDR2 SYDVKM. Here the CDR3 reads CASSRLYNEQFF. CDR3 nucleotide sequence: TGTGCCAGCAGCCGCTTATACAATGAGCAGTTCTTC.

The V call is TRBV6-5, the J call TRBJ2-1; D is unresolved. Germline CDR1 reads MNHEY; CDR2 reads SVGAGI. Trimming removed 0 bases at V and 0 bases at J, with 9 bases between. The CDR3 consists of 16 residues. CDR3: CASSYSLAASYNEQFF. The CDR3 region has the DNA TGTGCCAGCAGTTACTCGTTGGCGGCCTCCTACAATGAGCAGTTCTTC.

This clone was counted between two and nine times. A read error may explain this, as a much larger clone is one base away. This sequence joins TRBV5-8 and TRBJ2-3; D gene ambiguous. CDR3 length: 11 residues. Trimming left V 2 bases short and J 2 bases short, with 0 bases between. Germline assignment: CDR1 SGHTS and CDR2 YDEGEE. Written as DNA, the CDR3 is TGTGCCAGCAGCTTCACAGATACGCAGTATTTT. As protein: CASSFTDTQYF.

V is TRBV27 and J is TRBJ1-5; 7 positions agree with TRBD1. There are 19 residues in the CDR3. V shed 4 bases and J 0 bases; nucleotides not matched to a gene: 15. The germline V gene has CDR1 MNHEY and CDR2 SMNVEV (reference sequence). The CDR3 is CASSSRGQVYQYSNQPQHF. In DNA, the CDR3 is TGTGCCAGCAGTTCCCGCGGACAGGTTTACCAATATAGCAATCAGCCCCAGCATTTT.

This sequence joins TRBV9 and TRBJ2-1; D is uncertain. The CDR3 length is 15 residues. The germline V gene has CDR1 SGDLS and CDR2 YYNGEE. Trimming removed 0 bases from V and 9 bases from J, with 16 bases in between. In DNA, the CDR3 is TGTGCCAGCAGCGTAGAACAAGGGCCCAAGGGTGAGCAGTTCTTC. Its protein product is CASSVEQGPKGEQFF.